These T cell receptor beta chains were read from a single sample in a study of T cells in Graves' hyperthyroidism and ophthalmopathy. One entry per CDR3 protein results from TCRdb running MiXCR on the multiplex PCR reads. There are about 480,000 distinct CDR3 sequences in the sample; approximately 14% occur only once, and around a sixth lies in the top ten. The sample comprised blood. The receptors come from a woman aged 18-35 years with Graves' hyperthyroidism. Each CDR3 is given with its conserved first and last residue. The D gene is left open where the match is weak. Size values are once, few and many counts, or a class for expanded clones, and some rows have none.

TRBD2 NA TRBJ2-7 TRBV5-1 CASSLGGSGRYEQYF TGCGCCAGCAGCTTGGGCGGGTCCGGGAGGTACGAGCAGTACTTC
NA many TRBJ2-2 TRBV29-1 CSAFGEGPLNTGELFF TGCAGCGCTTTCGGGGAAGGACCGCTGAACACCGGGGAGCTGTTTTTT
TRBD1 many TRBJ2-3 TRBV24-1 CATSGTATDTQYF TGTGCCACCTCCGGGACAGCTACGGATACGCAGTATTTT
TRBD1 many TRBJ1-2 TRBV11-2 CASSPADRGLRYTF TGTGCCAGCAGCCCAGCGGACAGGGGGCTGCGCTACACCTTC
NA many TRBJ1-2 TRBV2 CASSVAGENYGYTF TGTGCCAGCAGTGTAGCGGGAGAGAACTATGGCTACACCTTC
NA many TRBJ2-6 TRBV19 CASRDGSSGANVLTF TGTGCCAGTAGGGACGGGAGCTCTGGGGCCAACGTCCTGACTTTC
TRBD1 many TRBJ1-1 TRBV18 CASSPGDRTRGAFF TGTGCCAGCTCACCTGGGGACAGGACCCGAGGGGCTTTCTTT
NA many TRBJ1-1 TRBV12-3/TRBV12-4 CASSPPGRDTEAFF TGTGCCAGCAGCCCACCGGGCCGAGACACTGAAGCTTTCTTT
NA many TRBJ2-2 TRBV14 CASSQAVTGELFF TGTGCCAGCAGCCAAGCTGTCACCGGGGAGCTGTTTTTT
TRBD2 once TRBJ2-2 TRBV7-9 CASSPPTLLREGDTGELFF TGTGCCAGCAGCCCACCCACGCTGCTGCGGGAGGGTGACACCGGGGAGCTGTTTTTT
NA few TRBJ2-3 TRBV6-1 CASSDGPLGTDTQYF TGTGCCAGCAGTGATGGGCCCTTAGGCACAGATACGCAGTATTTT
TRBD2 many TRBJ2-1 TRBV3-1 CASSQDSLAGGSLRQFF TGTGCCAGCAGCCAAGATAGCTTAGCGGGAGGGAGCCTTAGGCAGTTCTTC
TRBD1 many TRBJ1-1 TRBV12-3/TRBV12-4 CASSFFGGGGGRTEAFF TGTGCCAGCAGTTTTTTCGGGGGAGGGGGCGGGCGTACTGAAGCTTTCTTT
NA NA TRBJ2-3 TRBV7-9 CASTKDSDTQYF TGTGCCAGCACCAAAGACTCAGATACGCAGTATTTT
NA few TRBJ2-2 TRBV2 CASSEDRDGTGELFF TGTGCCAGCAGTGAAGACAGGGATGGCACCGGGGAGCTGTTTTTT
TRBD2 many TRBJ2-1 TRBV12-3/TRBV12-4 CASRGASGANEQFF TGTGCCAGCAGAGGGGCTAGCGGGGCGAATGAGCAGTTCTTC
NA NA TRBJ2-2 TRBV29-1 CSVAGGEAGELFF TGCAGCGTTGCTGGGGGAGAGGCCGGGGAGCTGTTTTTT
NA few TRBJ2-2 TRBV5-1 CASSLFDPGTGELFF TGCGCCAGCAGCTTGTTTGACCCAGGCACCGGGGAGCTGTTTTTT
NA many TRBJ1-2 TRBV12-3/TRBV12-4 CASSFKGGNYGYTF TGTGCCAGCAGTTTTAAGGGAGGAAACTATGGCTACACCTTC
NA many TRBJ1-6 TRBV13 CASSLRGGGGNSPLHF TGTGCCAGCAGCTTAAGGGGGGGTGGAGGTAATTCACCCCTCCACTTT
TRBD2 many TRBJ2-7 TRBV6-1 CASKTASGRRNEQYF TGTGCCAGCAAGACGGCTAGCGGGAGGAGGAACGAGCAGTACTTC